Here is one T cell receptor (beta chain) with its context. The data belong to a study of blood T cell repertoires in COVID-19. Whole-study context: Whether acute or convalescent, the COVID-19 samples came from the United States, Italy and Spain. Sources were T cells, B-cell-depleted T cells, or PBMCs; the material itself was cDNA or gDNA.

As processed by the authors: Amplifying reference gene primers gave estimates of nucleated cell counts. TCRdb's copy holds only in-frame clones and misses some; the assay was immunoSEQ multiplex PCR. The V and J calls and clone size come from that table; D and trimming were worked out from the DNA. This table holds about 180,000 clones, about nine tenths found once. CDR1 is MDHEN and CDR2 is SYDVKM in the germline V gene. This CDR3 has 13 residues. Trimming left V 4 bases short and J 7 bases short, with 13 bases between. Sequencing was performed on peripheral blood. J is TRBJ1-1 and V is TRBV28, with D maybe TRBD1 (6 bases). This clonotype was obtained from a woman aged 25-40 years with acute or convalescent COVID-19. The CDR3 nucleotides are TGTGCCAGCAGTTCATGGGACATCAGTGAAGCTTTCTTT. Its protein is CASSSWDISEAFF.